Below are 18 T cell receptor beta chains sequenced from a single sample in a study of PD-1 blockade in classical Hodgkin lymphoma. There was relapse after autologous stem cell transplantation in every patient, and there was variation in brentuximab vedotin exposure. Sequencing was performed with immunoSEQ multiplex PCR; in TCRdb, only in-frame clones are kept and a portion is missing. The data show approximately 79,000 clones, 92% seen once. Specimen: peripheral blood mononuclear cells (PBMCs), collected before the second cycle of nivolumab. These TCRs come from a human donor with classical Hodgkin lymphoma.

This chain links TRBV5-1 with TRBJ1-4; no reliable D call. Germline V lookup: CDR1 SGHRS, CDR2 YFSETQ. CDR3 length: 14 residues. Trimming pared 0 bases from V and 4 bases from J, leaving 7 bases between. The CDR3 DNA reads as TGCGCCAGCAGCTTGGGACGGTATAATGAAAAACTGTTTTTT. This codes for CASSLGRYNEKLFF.

V and J are TRBV7-9 and TRBJ2-7, with D tentatively TRBD1 (6 bases). Trimming shortened V by 1 base and J by 6 bases, and 13 bases separated the two germline ends. From germline, CDR1 is SEHNR and CDR2 FQNEAQ (reference sequence). The CDR3 totals 14 residues. The CDR3 is CASSLVDRLSEQYF. DNA for the CDR3: TGTGCCAGCAGCTTAGTCGACAGGTTGTCCGAGCAGTACTTC.

V and J are TRBV30 and TRBJ2-7; D unresolved. CDR1 and CDR2 (germline): GTSNPN, SVGIG (reference sequence). V lost 2 bases to trimming and J lost 2 bases, with 7 bases between them. The CDR3 consists of 12 residues. This chain's CDR3 is CAWSSRAYEQYF. In nucleotides, the CDR3 is TGTGCCTGGAGTTCACGGGCCTACGAGCAGTACTTC.

This sequence joins TRBV7-8 and TRBJ2-3, with D perhaps matching TRBD1 (6 bases). Germline assignment: CDR1 SGHVS and CDR2 FQNEAQ. The V gene lost 7 bases and the J gene lost 4 bases, with 12 bases spanning the gap. This CDR3 comprises 13 residues. This CDR3 reads CASTDSSPDTQYF. CDR3 DNA: TGTGCCAGCACGGACAGTTCCCCAGATACGCAGTATTTT.

The chain is built from TRBV6-5 and TRBJ1-2, with 9 nucleotides matching TRBD1. Germline V gene sequence: CDR1 MNHEY, CDR2 SVGAGI. The CDR3 is made up of 13 amino acids. J lost 8 bases, V lost 5 bases, and 6 bases had no gene match. The CDR3 sequence: CASSKQGAWGYTF. DNA for the CDR3: TGTGCCAGCAGTAAACAGGGGGCTTGGGGCTACACCTTC.

V gene TRBV27 combines with J gene TRBJ2-7; D may be TRBD1 (5 bases). The V end lost 7 bases, the J end lost 6 bases, and 25 bases lay between the germline ends. The V gene's germline CDR1 is MNHEY and CDR2 SMNVEV (reference sequence). This CDR3 contains 16 residues. In DNA form, the CDR3 reads TGTGCCAGCAATCAGGGCCGCACCCCCATAAGGGGCGAGCAGTACTTC. Its translation is CASNQGRTPIRGEQYF.

V gene TRBV27 combines with J gene TRBJ2-1; no definite D call. Germline CDR1 MNHEY, CDR2 SMNVEV (reference sequence). The CDR3 spans 15 residues. Trimming took 6 bases from V and 3 from J, leaving 15 bases between them. CDR3 in amino acids: CASRLVGRNYNEQFF. Here the CDR3 DNA reads TGTGCCAGCAGATTGGTGGGAAGGAACTACAATGAGCAGTTCTTC.

V gene TRBV28 combines with J gene TRBJ2-1, with TRBD2 matching over 12 bases. Germline CDR1 and CDR2: MDHEN and SYDVKM. The CDR3 has 15 residues. J lost 7 bases, V lost 7 bases, and 8 bases had no gene match. The CDR3 here is CASNLAGGPRNEQFF. CDR3 coding DNA: TGTGCCAGCAACCTAGCGGGAGGGCCAAGAAATGAGCAGTTCTTC.

CDR3 bases: TGTGCCTGGAGTGCCGCCTACGAGCAGTACTTC. Protein product: CAWSAAYEQYF. The chain links TRBV30 to TRBJ2-7; no clear D. V was pared by 1 base and J by 2 bases, with 3 bases between. CDR1 and CDR2 from the germline V gene are GTSNPN and SVGIG (reference sequence). The CDR3 has 11 residues.

This sequence joins TRBV27 and TRBJ1-4, with a possible D match to TRBD1 (5 bases). Germline V gene data show CDR1 as MNHEY and CDR2 as SMNVEV (reference sequence). CDR3 length equals 15 residues. Between the trimmed V and J ends, which lost 6 bases and 10 bases, there was a span of 21 bases. The DNA of the CDR3 is TGTGCCAGCAGCCCCCAGGGAGGGGCGAGTCGAAAACTGTTTTTT. Residues: CASSPQGGASRKLFF. Full variable domain (outside the CDR3, taken from reference TRBV27 and TRBJ1-4): EAQVTQNPRYLITVTGKKLTVTCSQNMNHEYMSWYRQDPGLGLRQIYYSMNVEVTDKGDVPEGYKVSRKEKRNFPLILESPSPNQTSLYFCASSPQGGASRKLFFGSGTQLSVL.

The chain links TRBV28 to TRBJ2-7; D might be TRBD2 (6 bases). The CDR3 runs to 13 residues. The germline CDR1 and CDR2 sequences are MDHEN and SYDVKM. The V end was cut by 2 bases, the J end by 2 bases, with 7 bases between. The CDR3 DNA sequence: TGTGCCAGCAGTTTAGCGGGACCCTACGAGCAGTACTTC. It specifies CASSLAGPYEQYF. The whole variable domain, remainder taken from reference TRBV28 and TRBJ2-7, is DVKVTQSSRYLVKRTGEKVFLECVQDMDHENMFWYRQDPGLGLRLIYFSYDVKMKEKGDIPEGYSVSREKKERFSLILESASTNQTSMYLCASSLAGPYEQYFGPGTRLTVT.

The rearrangement links TRBV7-2 to TRBJ2-7; the match to TRBD1 covers 7 bases. After removal of 5 bases from V and 3 bases from J, the junction contained 4 bases not matched to a gene. In germline, CDR1 is SGHTA, CDR2 FQGNSA. The CDR3 extends over 13 amino acids. CDR3 coding DNA: TGTGCCAGCAGCCGGACAGGTCACTACGAGCAGTACTTC. Its protein is CASSRTGHYEQYF.

The rearrangement joins TRBV7-3 to TRBJ2-3; 14 bases fit TRBD2. Germline CDR1 is SGHTA and CDR2 is FQGTGA. The CDR3 contains 19 residues. Losses at the gene ends were 0 bases for V and 4 bases for J; bases not matched to a gene: 9. The CDR3 sequence is CASSLTFPGLAGVSDTQYF. CDR3 DNA sequence: TGTGCCAGCAGCTTAACTTTTCCGGGACTAGCGGGAGTGTCAGATACGCAGTATTTT.

V gene TRBV30 combines with J gene TRBJ2-3; D is tentatively TRBD1 or TRBD2 (5 bases each). Germline CDR1 and CDR2: GTSNPN and SVGIG (reference sequence). This CDR3 contains 15 residues. Between the trimmed V and J ends, which lost 3 bases and 0 bases, there was a span of 13 bases. The CDR3 nucleotides are TGTGCCTGGAGCGATGGGACCAAGAGCACAGATACGCAGTATTTT. This gives the protein CAWSDGTKSTDTQYF.

V usage is TRBV27 and J usage is TRBJ1-2; D is unclear. Trimming removed 1 base at V and 4 bases at J, with 7 bases between. Germline values: CDR1 MNHEY, CDR2 SMNVEV (reference sequence). The CDR3 sequence is 13 residues long. Written as DNA, the CDR3 is TGTGCCAGCAGTTTATTGGGTCCCTATGGCTACACCTTC. Protein: CASSLLGPYGYTF.

V is TRBV4-1 and J is TRBJ2-1; D is unresolved. Per the germline V gene, CDR1 is MGHRA and CDR2 is YSYEKL. The germline V and J ends were trimmed by 4 bases and 6 bases, with 13 bases remaining between them. The CDR3 is 14 amino acids. CDR3 nucleotide sequence: TGCGCCAGCAGCCCGATAGGGCGTAGCAATGAGCAGTTCTTC. Protein product: CASSPIGRSNEQFF.

The V gene is TRBV19, the J gene TRBJ2-5; D unclear. Trimming cost V 8 bases and J 7 bases, with 14 bases left between them. The V gene's germline CDR1 is LNHDA and CDR2 SQIVND (reference sequence). The CDR3 extends over 12 amino acids. CDR3 nucleotides: TGTGCCAGTTCCGTTCCTGAAGGGACCCAGTACTTC. Amino acids: CASSVPEGTQYF.

The CDR3 protein is CASSLYRTSAYNEQFF. Written as DNA, the CDR3 is TGTGCCAGCAGCTTGTATCGGACTAGCGCCTACAATGAGCAGTTCTTC. The gene calls are TRBV5-4 and TRBJ2-1; 9 positions agree with TRBD2. V shed 1 base, J shed 2 bases, and the junction held 4 bases outside the gene matches. This CDR3 is 16 amino acids long. Per germline, CDR1 SGHNT and CDR2 YYREEE (reference sequence).